The sequence of this TCR beta chain was determined in a study of blood T cell repertoires in COVID-19. Turning to the study itself: Researchers got acute and convalescent COVID-19 samples from the United States, Italy and Spain. Sources were T cells, B-cell-depleted T cells, or PBMCs; the material itself was cDNA or gDNA.

As handled by the study authors: Estimates of nucleated cell counts were drawn from the amplification of reference gene primers. Only in-frame clones appear in the TCRdb table, and some are missing; sequencing was by immunoSEQ multiplex PCR. For V, J and clone size, that table is used; D and trimming come from the DNA. The sample lists 65,000 to 90,000 clones, approximately 86% occurring once. The CDR3 has 11 residues. The V gene lost 5 bases and the J gene lost 12 bases, with 13 bases spanning the gap. Germline lookup yields CDR1 LNHDA and CDR2 SQIVND (reference sequence). The chain is built from TRBV19 and TRBJ1-2, with D perhaps TRBD1 (5 bases). This TCR was sampled from a woman in her 50s with active or convalescent COVID-19. Input material: peripheral blood. The CDR3 loop is CASSETGAHTF. The CDR3 bases are TGTGCCAGTAGTGAGACTGGGGCTCACACCTTC.